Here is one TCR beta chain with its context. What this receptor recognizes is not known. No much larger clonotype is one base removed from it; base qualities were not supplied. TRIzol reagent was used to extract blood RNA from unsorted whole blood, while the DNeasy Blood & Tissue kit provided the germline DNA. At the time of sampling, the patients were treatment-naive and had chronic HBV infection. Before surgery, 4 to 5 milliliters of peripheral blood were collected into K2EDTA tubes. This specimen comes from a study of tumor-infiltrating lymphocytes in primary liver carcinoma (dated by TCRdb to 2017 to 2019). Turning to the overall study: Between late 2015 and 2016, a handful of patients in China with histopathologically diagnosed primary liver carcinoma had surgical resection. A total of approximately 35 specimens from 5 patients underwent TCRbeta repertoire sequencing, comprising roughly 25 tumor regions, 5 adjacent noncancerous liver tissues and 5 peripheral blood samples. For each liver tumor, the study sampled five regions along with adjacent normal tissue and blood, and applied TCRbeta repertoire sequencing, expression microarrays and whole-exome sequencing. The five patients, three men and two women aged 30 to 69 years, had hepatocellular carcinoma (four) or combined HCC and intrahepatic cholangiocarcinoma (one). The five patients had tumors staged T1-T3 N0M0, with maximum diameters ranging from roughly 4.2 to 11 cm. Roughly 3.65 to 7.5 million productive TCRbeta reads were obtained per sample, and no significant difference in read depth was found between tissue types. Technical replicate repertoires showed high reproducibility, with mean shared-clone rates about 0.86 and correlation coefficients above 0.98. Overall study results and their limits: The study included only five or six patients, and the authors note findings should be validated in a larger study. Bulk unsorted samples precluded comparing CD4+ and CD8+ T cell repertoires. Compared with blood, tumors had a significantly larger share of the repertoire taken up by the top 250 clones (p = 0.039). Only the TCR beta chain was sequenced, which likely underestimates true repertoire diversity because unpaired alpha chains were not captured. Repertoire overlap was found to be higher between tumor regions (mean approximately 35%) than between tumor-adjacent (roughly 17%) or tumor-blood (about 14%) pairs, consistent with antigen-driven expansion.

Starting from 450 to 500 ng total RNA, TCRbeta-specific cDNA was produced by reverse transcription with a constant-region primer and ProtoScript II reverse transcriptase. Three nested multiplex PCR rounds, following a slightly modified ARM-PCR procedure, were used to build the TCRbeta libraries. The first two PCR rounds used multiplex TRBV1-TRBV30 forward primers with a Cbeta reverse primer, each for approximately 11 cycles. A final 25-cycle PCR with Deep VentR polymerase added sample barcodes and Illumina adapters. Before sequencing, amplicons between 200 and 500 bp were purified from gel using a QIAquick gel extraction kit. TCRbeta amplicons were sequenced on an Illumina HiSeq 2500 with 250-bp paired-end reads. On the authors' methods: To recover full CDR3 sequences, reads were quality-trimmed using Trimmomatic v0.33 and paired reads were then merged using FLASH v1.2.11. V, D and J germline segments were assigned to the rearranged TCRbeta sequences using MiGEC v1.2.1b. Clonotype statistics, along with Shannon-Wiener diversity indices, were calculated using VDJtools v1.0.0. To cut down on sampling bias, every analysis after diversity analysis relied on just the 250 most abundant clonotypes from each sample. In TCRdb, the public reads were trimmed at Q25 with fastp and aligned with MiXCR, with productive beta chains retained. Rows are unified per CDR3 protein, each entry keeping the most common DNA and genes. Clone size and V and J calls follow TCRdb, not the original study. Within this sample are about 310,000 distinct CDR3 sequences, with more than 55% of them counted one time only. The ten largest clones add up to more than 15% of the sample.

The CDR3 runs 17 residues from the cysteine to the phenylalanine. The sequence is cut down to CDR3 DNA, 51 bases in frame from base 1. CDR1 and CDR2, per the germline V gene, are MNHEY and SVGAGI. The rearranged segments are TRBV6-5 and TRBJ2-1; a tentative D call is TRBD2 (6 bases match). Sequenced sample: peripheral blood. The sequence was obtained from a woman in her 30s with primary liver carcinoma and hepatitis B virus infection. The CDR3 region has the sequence CTTKPNLEGPMFGEQFF. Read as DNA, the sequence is TGTACCACCAAGCCTAACCTGGAGGGGCCGATGTTTGGTGAGCAGTTCTTC.